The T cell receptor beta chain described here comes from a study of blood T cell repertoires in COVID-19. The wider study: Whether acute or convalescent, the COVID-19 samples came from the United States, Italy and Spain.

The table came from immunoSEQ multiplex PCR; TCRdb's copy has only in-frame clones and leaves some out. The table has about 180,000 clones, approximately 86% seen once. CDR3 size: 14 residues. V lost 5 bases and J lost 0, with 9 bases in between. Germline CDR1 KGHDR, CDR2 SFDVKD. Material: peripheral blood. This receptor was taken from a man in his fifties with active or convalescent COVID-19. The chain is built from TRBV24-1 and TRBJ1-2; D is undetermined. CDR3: CATSGTPPNYGYTF. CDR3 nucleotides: TGTGCCACCAGTGGCACACCCCCTAACTATGGCTACACCTTC.